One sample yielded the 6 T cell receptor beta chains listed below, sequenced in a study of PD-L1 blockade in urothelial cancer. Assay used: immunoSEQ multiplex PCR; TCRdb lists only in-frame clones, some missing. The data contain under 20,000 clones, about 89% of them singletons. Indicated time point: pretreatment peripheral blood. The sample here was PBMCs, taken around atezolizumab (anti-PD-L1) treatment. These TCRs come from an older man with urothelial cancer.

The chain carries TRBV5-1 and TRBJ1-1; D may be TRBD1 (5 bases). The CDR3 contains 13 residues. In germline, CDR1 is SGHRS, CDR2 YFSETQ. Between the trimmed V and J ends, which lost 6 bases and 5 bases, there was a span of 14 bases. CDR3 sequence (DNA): TGCGCCAGCAAGATAGGGGAATTGACTGAAGCTTTCTTT. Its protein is CASKIGELTEAFF.

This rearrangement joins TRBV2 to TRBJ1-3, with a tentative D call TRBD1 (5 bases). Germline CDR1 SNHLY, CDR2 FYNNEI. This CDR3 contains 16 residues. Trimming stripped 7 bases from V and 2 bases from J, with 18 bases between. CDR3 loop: CASTGLPKTTGNTIYF. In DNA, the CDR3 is TGTGCCAGCACGGGACTTCCTAAAACTACTGGAAACACCATATATTTT.

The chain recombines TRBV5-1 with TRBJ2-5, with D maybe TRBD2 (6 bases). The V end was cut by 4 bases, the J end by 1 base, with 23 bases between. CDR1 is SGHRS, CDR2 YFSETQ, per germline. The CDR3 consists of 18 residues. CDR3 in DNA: TGCGCCAGCAGCCCGGACCTTGTGGTAGCGGCTTCCCAAGAGACCCAGTACTTC. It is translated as CASSPDLVVAASQETQYF.

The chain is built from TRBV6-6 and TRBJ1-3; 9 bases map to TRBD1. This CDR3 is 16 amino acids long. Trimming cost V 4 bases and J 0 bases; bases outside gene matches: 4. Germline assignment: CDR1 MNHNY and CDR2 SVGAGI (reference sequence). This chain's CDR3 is CASSFDRGDSGNTIYF. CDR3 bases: TGTGCCAGCAGTTTCGACAGGGGGGACTCTGGAAACACCATATATTTT.

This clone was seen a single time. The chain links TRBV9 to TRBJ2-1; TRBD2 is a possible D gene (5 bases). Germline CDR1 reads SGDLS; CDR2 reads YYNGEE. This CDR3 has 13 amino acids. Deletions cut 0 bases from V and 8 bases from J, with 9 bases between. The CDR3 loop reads CASSVDRRDEQFF. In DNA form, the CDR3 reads TGTGCCAGCAGCGTAGACCGGCGGGATGAGCAGTTCTTC.

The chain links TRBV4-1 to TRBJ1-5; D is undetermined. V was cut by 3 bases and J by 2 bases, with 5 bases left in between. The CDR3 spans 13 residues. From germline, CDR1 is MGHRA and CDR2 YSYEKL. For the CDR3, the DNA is TGCGCCAGCAGCCATTATCGCAATCAGCCCCAGCATTTT. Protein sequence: CASSHYRNQPQHF.